In this sample, the clone carrying this TCR beta chain turned up a few times. An end of the junction does not agree with germline; a read error may underlie this. The entry originates in a study of CD8+CD57+ T cells in acquired aplastic anemia. TCR beta VDJ and CDR3 profiles were obtained from a genomic DNA template. Via MiXCR, TCRdb re-called the reads, giving one row per CDR3 protein. The sample lists fewer than 200,000 distinct CDR3 sequences; 48% were seen once. Selection for sequencing was limited to patients who had shown CD8+CD57+ cell expansion by flow cytometry. There are 16 residues in the CDR3. The germline V gene has CDR1 SGHRS and CDR2 YFSETQ.

This clonotype originated in a human donor with aplastic anemia. The chain uses TRBV5-1 and TRBJ2-2; a weak D match, TRBD2 (6 bases). The sequenced material came from sorted CD4+, CD8+, or CD8+CD57+ T cells (not recorded which) from PBMCs. Written as DNA, the CDR3 is TGCGCCAGCAGCGGCGGGGTACTAGCTGACACCGGGAAGCTGTTTTTT. It encodes CASSGGVLADTGKLFF.